The entry below gives a single T cell receptor beta chain sequence along with its context. The junction had 16 bases not matched to a gene; V was cut back by 6 bases and J by 2 bases. Germline loops: CDR1 DFQATT, CDR2 SNEGSKA (reference sequence). CDR3 size: 18 residues. Unique molecular identifiers tagged the TCRbeta library. TCRdb reanalysed the PCR reads using MiXCR and keeps one entry per CDR3 protein. This sample has around 130,000 distinct CDR3 sequences, with more than 9.5% found just once. This specimen comes from a study of T-cell reconstitution after alpha-beta-depleted transplantation in children.

V is TRBV20-1 and J is TRBJ2-7; 13 bases match TRBD2. The receptor was isolated from a girl less than two years old who had a stem cell transplant for combined immunodeficiency, so the T cells may come from the graft donor. Sequenced here: PBMCs, mostly from graft donor cells, sampled 180 days after TCRalphabeta/CD19-depleted stem cell transplant. The CDR3 region is CSATKGLAGDFATYEQYF. The CDR3 nucleotides are TGCAGTGCCACAAAAGGACTAGCGGGAGATTTCGCTACCTACGAGCAGTACTTC.